This is a list of T cell receptor beta chains from one sample in a study of graft-versus-host responses after intestinal transplantation. Here immunoSEQ multiplex PCR was the method, and the copy in TCRdb shows in-frame clones only, minus some. The data show 25,000 to 35,000 clones, roughly 87% seen once. Sequencing used PBMCs, obtained around 61 weeks after intestinal transplantation. All receptors derive from a human patient who received an intestinal transplant, so some T cells may come from the graft donor. Each CDR3 is given with its conserved first and last residue. Each record gives: D gene, J gene, V gene, clone size, CDR3 DNA, CDR3 protein. The D gene is left open where the match is weak. Rows give clone size only sometimes, using once, few, many, or a class for an expanded clone.

D gene: NA
J gene: TRBJ1-1
V gene: TRBV12-2
clone size: NA
CDR3 DNA: TGTGCAAGTCGCTTAAGGACAGGGAATTGGGACACTGAAGCTTTCTTT
CDR3 protein: CASRLRTGNWDTEAFF

D gene: NA
J gene: TRBJ1-2
V gene: TRBV11-2
clone size: NA
CDR3 DNA: TGTGCCAGCAGCTTAGTTGAGCCAGGGGCCTATGGCTACACCTTC
CDR3 protein: CASSLVEPGAYGYTF

D gene: NA
J gene: TRBJ1-1
V gene: TRBV6-6
clone size: NA
CDR3 DNA: TGTGCCAGCAGTTACTCGATTACGTTAGCTTTCTTT
CDR3 protein: CASSYSITLAFF

D gene: NA
J gene: TRBJ2-7
V gene: TRBV28
clone size: NA
CDR3 DNA: TGTGCCAGCAGTTTAGGGACGGACTCCTACGAGCAGTACTTC
CDR3 protein: CASSLGTDSYEQYF

D gene: NA
J gene: TRBJ2-7
V gene: TRBV6-9
clone size: NA
CDR3 DNA: TGTGCCAGCAGTGTTAGTCCAGGGATAGCCTACGAGCAGTACTTC
CDR3 protein: CASSVSPGIAYEQYF

D gene: NA
J gene: TRBJ1-2
V gene: TRBV28
clone size: NA
CDR3 DNA: TGTGCCAGCAGCTCGCGGACCCGCTGGGATGGCTACACCTTC
CDR3 protein: CASSSRTRWDGYTF

D gene: NA
J gene: TRBJ1-4
V gene: TRBV6-1
clone size: NA
CDR3 DNA: TGTGCCAGCAGCGAAATATTGGGGACCGCAAATCAGAATGAAAAACTGTTTTTT
CDR3 protein: CASSEILGTANQNEKLFF

D gene: NA
J gene: TRBJ2-5
V gene: TRBV19
clone size: NA
CDR3 DNA: TGTGCCAGTAGTCTCGACGGGGAGACCCAGTACTTC
CDR3 protein: CASSLDGETQYF

D gene: TRBD2
J gene: TRBJ2-1
V gene: TRBV4-1
clone size: NA
CDR3 DNA: TGCGCCAGCAGCCATGTAGCGGGAGGAGGGCACAATGAGCAGTTCTTC
CDR3 protein: CASSHVAGGGHNEQFF

D gene: NA
J gene: TRBJ2-2
V gene: TRBV28
clone size: NA
CDR3 DNA: TGTGCCAGCAGCCGGGTTGCCGGGGAGCTGTTTTTT
CDR3 protein: CASSRVAGELFF

D gene: TRBD2
J gene: TRBJ2-7
V gene: TRBV5-1
clone size: once
CDR3 DNA: TGCGCCAGCGGATGGACTAGCGGCTCCTACGAGCAGTACTTC
CDR3 protein: CASGWTSGSYEQYF

D gene: NA
J gene: TRBJ2-1
V gene: TRBV2
clone size: NA
CDR3 DNA: TGTGCCAGCATTCCCCCCGGGCTAAAGAATGCCTACAATGAGCAGTTCTTC
CDR3 protein: CASIPPGLKNAYNEQFF

D gene: NA
J gene: TRBJ1-1
V gene: TRBV4-3
clone size: once
CDR3 DNA: TGCGCCAGCAGCCACCCAGACACTTACACTGAAGCTTTCTTT
CDR3 protein: CASSHPDTYTEAFF

D gene: NA
J gene: TRBJ1-5
V gene: TRBV12-5
clone size: once
CDR3 DNA: TGTGCTAGTGGACCCTTGGCCGGGCCCCAGCATTTT
CDR3 protein: CASGPLAGPQHF

D gene: NA
J gene: TRBJ2-7
V gene: TRBV27
clone size: NA
CDR3 DNA: TGTGCCAGCAGTTTATCGAGTCTGGGCGGGGAGCAGTACTTC
CDR3 protein: CASSLSSLGGEQYF

D gene: NA
J gene: TRBJ1-1
V gene: TRBV29-1
clone size: NA
CDR3 DNA: TGCAGCGTTCGGGTTGGCACTGAAGCTTTCTTT
CDR3 protein: CSVRVGTEAFF

D gene: NA
J gene: TRBJ2-2
V gene: TRBV28
clone size: NA
CDR3 DNA: TGTGCCAGCAGTTTAAGGTCCGGGGAGCTGTTTTTT
CDR3 protein: CASSLRSGELFF

D gene: NA
J gene: TRBJ2-2
V gene: TRBV18
clone size: NA
CDR3 DNA: TGTGCCAGCTCACCTAAATCTTCGGCCAACACCGGGGAGCTGTTTTTT
CDR3 protein: CASSPKSSANTGELFF

D gene: NA
J gene: TRBJ2-7
V gene: TRBV19
clone size: NA
CDR3 DNA: TGTGCCAGTAGTATTGGGGCCCCAGATGAGCAGTACTTC
CDR3 protein: CASSIGAPDEQYF

D gene: TRBD1
J gene: TRBJ1-2
V gene: TRBV5-4
clone size: few
CDR3 DNA: TGTGCCAGCAGCTTCAGCCCAGGGGGTGGCTACACCTTC
CDR3 protein: CASSFSPGGGYTF

D gene: NA
J gene: TRBJ1-1
V gene: TRBV29-1
clone size: once
CDR3 DNA: TGCAGCGGATTGGGGTTCCTTGGAAGCACCACTGAAGCTTTCTTT
CDR3 protein: CSGLGFLGSTTEAFF

D gene: TRBD2
J gene: TRBJ2-5
V gene: TRBV29-1
clone size: NA
CDR3 DNA: TGCAGCGTTAGCGGGGGCGACGAGACCCAGTACTTC
CDR3 protein: CSVSGGDETQYF

D gene: NA
J gene: TRBJ2-1
V gene: TRBV5-1
clone size: NA
CDR3 DNA: TGCGCCAGCAGCTTGGAAGAACAGGGTACGAATGAGCAGTTCTTC
CDR3 protein: CASSLEEQGTNEQFF

D gene: NA
J gene: TRBJ1-2
V gene: TRBV7-9
clone size: NA
CDR3 DNA: TGTGCCAGCAGCTTAGAAGGCGCCTATTATGGCTACACCTTC
CDR3 protein: CASSLEGAYYGYTF

D gene: NA
J gene: TRBJ1-2
V gene: TRBV5-1
clone size: NA
CDR3 DNA: TGCGCCAGCAGCTTGGGGGACTATGGCTACACCTTC
CDR3 protein: CASSLGDYGYTF

D gene: TRBD1
J gene: TRBJ1-2
V gene: TRBV7-2
clone size: NA
CDR3 DNA: TGTGCCAGCACCCTTGGCCAGGGGGCACGTGGCTACACCTTC
CDR3 protein: CASTLGQGARGYTF

D gene: NA
J gene: TRBJ1-1
V gene: TRBV30
clone size: NA
CDR3 DNA: TGTGCCTGGAGTGTAGGCAGCCTCATGAACACTGAAGCTTTCTTT
CDR3 protein: CAWSVGSLMNTEAFF

D gene: TRBD1
J gene: TRBJ2-7
V gene: TRBV15
clone size: NA
CDR3 DNA: TGTGCCACCGCCGGGACAGGGAACGAGCAGTACTTC
CDR3 protein: CATAGTGNEQYF